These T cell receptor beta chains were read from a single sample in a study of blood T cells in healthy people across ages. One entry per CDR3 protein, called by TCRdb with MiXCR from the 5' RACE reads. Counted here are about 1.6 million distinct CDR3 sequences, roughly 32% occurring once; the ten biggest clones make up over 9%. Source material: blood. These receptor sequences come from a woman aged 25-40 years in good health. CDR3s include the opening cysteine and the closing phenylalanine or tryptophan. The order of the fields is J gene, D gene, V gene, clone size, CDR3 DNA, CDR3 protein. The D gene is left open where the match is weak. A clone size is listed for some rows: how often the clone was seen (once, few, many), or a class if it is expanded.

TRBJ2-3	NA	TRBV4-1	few	TGCGCCAGCAGCCAAGAGCCTGGAGCCACAGATACGCAGTATTTT	CASSQEPGATDTQYF
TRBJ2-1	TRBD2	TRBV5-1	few	TGCGCCAGCAGTTGGACTAGCGGGGGAGGGGATGAGCAGTTCTTC	CASSWTSGGGDEQFF
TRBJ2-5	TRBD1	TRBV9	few	TGTGCCAGCAGCCCTCTGGACAGGGAGGTGGAGACCCAGTACTTC	CASSPLDREVETQYF
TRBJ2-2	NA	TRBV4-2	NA	TGTGCCAACAGCCAAGCTTCCGGGGAGCTGTTTTTT	CANSQASGELFF
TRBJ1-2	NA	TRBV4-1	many	TGCGCCAGCAGCCAAGAGGGGCCAGGGCTCTATGGCTACACCTTC	CASSQEGPGLYGYTF
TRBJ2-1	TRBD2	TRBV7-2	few	TGTGCCAGCAGCTTAGGTAGGCGGGGGGCCTACAATGAGCAGTTCTTC	CASSLGRRGAYNEQFF
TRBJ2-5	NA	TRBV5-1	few	TGCGCCAGCAGCCCAGAAGGGTTTCAGACCCAGTACTTC	CASSPEGFQTQYF
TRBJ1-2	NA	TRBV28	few	TGTGCCAGCACTGGAGGAGCTAACTATGGCTACACCTTC	CASTGGANYGYTF
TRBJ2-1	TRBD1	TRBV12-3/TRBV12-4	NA	TGTGCCAGCAGTTCCGGGACAGGGGTAAATGAGCAGTTCTTC	CASSSGTGVNEQFF
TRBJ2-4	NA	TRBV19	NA	TGTGCCAGTAGTCCCGGGGCAGCCCTTGGGAGCATTCAGTACTTC	CASSPGAALGSIQYF
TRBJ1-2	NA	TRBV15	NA	TGTGCCACCAGCAGAGACGGGGCCAGGGGCACTAACTATGGCTACACCTTC	CATSRDGARGTNYGYTF
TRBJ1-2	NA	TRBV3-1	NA	TGTGCCAGCAGCCAAGAGCCGGGTCGGGCTAACTATGGCTACACCTTC	CASSQEPGRANYGYTF
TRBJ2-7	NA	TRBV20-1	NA	TGCAGTGCCCACCATCCCCGGACTGCACCGGCGCAGTACTTC	CSAHHPRTAPAQYF
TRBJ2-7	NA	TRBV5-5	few	TGTGCCAGCAGCTCCAGCTGGACGGGAACTATAGGGTCCGAGCAGTACTTC	CASSSSWTGTIGSEQYF
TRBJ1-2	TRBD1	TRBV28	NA	TGTGCCAGCAGTTTAGACGCCCTAAACGGACAGGGCGCCTATGGCTACACCTTC	CASSLDALNGQGAYGYTF
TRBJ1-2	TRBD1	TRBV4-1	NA	TGCGCCAGCAGCCCACAAATCCACTCGGACAGGGAAAGAAACTATGGCTACACCTTC	CASSPQIHSDRERNYGYTF
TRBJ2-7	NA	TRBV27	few	TGTGCCAGCAGTTTACTTGGAAACCGGGGGATAGACGAGCAGTACTTC	CASSLLGNRGIDEQYF
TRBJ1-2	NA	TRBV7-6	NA	TGTGCCAGCAGCTTAGCCGGCCTCGACGGGGGCTTAGGCTACACCTTC	CASSLAGLDGGLGYTF
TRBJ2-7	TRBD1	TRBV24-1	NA	TGTGCCACCAGTGACAAGGGACAGCCCTCCTACGAGCAGTACTTC	CATSDKGQPSYEQYF
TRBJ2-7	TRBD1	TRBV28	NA	TGTGCCACTACTCAGGGGGAATACGAGCAGTACTTC	CATTQGEYEQYF
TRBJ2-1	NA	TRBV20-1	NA	TGCAGTGCCAAGGTGGAGGGTACTAGGTCGGGTGAGCAGTTCTTC	CSAKVEGTRSGEQFF
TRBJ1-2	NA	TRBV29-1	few	TGCAGCGTTGAAGAACAGGGTGGTGGCTACACCTTC	CSVEEQGGGYTF
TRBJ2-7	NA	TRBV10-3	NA	TGTGCCACCCGGGACAATGACTCCTACGAGCAGTACTTC	CATRDNDSYEQYF
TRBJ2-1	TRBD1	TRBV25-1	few	TGTGCCAGCAGTGGGGACAGACCAGGGTACAATGAGCAGTTCTTC	CASSGDRPGYNEQFF